This T cell receptor (beta chain) was identified in a study of Ad26.COV2.S vaccination and SARS-CoV-2 variants. Study results and limitations: The study found similar non-spike TCR breadth in vaccine and placebo recipients.

Sequencing used immunoSEQ multiplex PCR; TCRdb keeps in-frame clones, though not all of them. This sample carries roughly 390,000 clones, approximately 86% of them seen once, and the ten largest clones take 3% to 4.5%. V was clipped by 4 bases and J by 4 bases, with 15 bases between them. CDR1 LNHDA and CDR2 SQIVND come from the germline V gene (reference sequence). The CDR3 covers 15 residues. Described treatment: 15 to 20 received Ad26.COV2.S at low or high dose, single or two shots; about 5 received placebo; per-sample allocation not given. Sample collection was performed on day 63 after the first vaccine or placebo injection. Remarks on this clone: Its antigen is currently unknown.

This TCR was sampled from a person aged 18-60 years who received the Ad26.COV2.S COVID-19 vaccine or a placebo. This rearrangement joins TRBV19 to TRBJ2-3, with D possibly being TRBD1 or TRBD2 (5 bases each). The sample in question was peripheral blood, obtained in a trial of Ad26.COV2.S vaccine versus placebo. Written as DNA, the CDR3 is TGTGCCAGTAGTAATTGGGCAGGGAGTGCAGATACGCAGTATTTT. Protein sequence: CASSNWAGSADTQYF.